These 12 T cell receptor beta chains originate from one sample sequenced in a study of T-cell reconstitution after alpha-beta-depleted transplantation in children (dated by TCRdb to about 2016). Receptor amplification or capture employed PCR. Reads for this sample came from an Illumina HiSeq 2500. Molecular barcoding was employed in the preparation of TCR libraries, with unique molecular identifiers being used to normalize TCRbeta repertoire quantification. TCRdb's own reprocessing of the public reads used fastp at Q25 and MiXCR and kept productive beta chains. Rows are unified per CDR3 protein, each entry keeping the most common DNA and genes. For this sample there are fewer than 550,000 distinct CDR3 sequences; about 11% appear just once. The top ten clonotypes cover approximately 5% of the sample. Material: PBMCs from the stem cell graft donor, obtained from the stem cell graft. These receptors all come from a human donor who donated a stem cell graft to a child with acute myeloid leukemia.

The chain joins TRBV5-1 to TRBJ2-1, with 12 bases lining up with TRBD1. Losses at the gene ends were 4 bases for V and 7 bases for J; bases not matched to a gene: 6. Germline lookup yields CDR1 SGHRS and CDR2 YFSETQ. CDR3 length equals 15 residues. CDR3 bases: TGCGCCAGCAGCCGAACGGGACAGGGGGCGAATGAGCAGTTCTTC. As protein: CASSRTGQGANEQFF. The variable domain in full, completed from reference TRBV5-1 and TRBJ2-1, reads KAGVTQTPRYLIKTRGQQVTLSCSPISGHRSVSWYQQTPGQGLQFLFEYFSETQRNKGNFPGRFSGRQFSNSRSEMNVSTLELGDSALYLCASSRTGQGANEQFFGPGTRLTVL.

This clonotype was seen only a few times. The chain employs TRBV4-3 and TRBJ2-2; 11 bases are shared with TRBD2. The CDR3 length is 19 residues. The ends lost 1 base at V and 2 bases at J; junction bases unmatched: 9. The V gene's germline CDR1 is LGHNA and CDR2 YSLEER. CDR3 region: CASSQVHGTSGTNTGELFF. The CDR3 region has the DNA TGCGCCAGCAGCCAAGTCCACGGGACTAGCGGAACTAACACCGGGGAGCTGTTTTTT.

This clonotype was counted only a few times. V is TRBV20-1 and J is TRBJ2-3; TRBD2 aligns across 9 bases. This CDR3 is 17 amino acids long. The germline V gene has CDR1 DFQATT and CDR2 SNEGSKA (reference sequence). J gave up 6 bases and V 4 bases, and 17 bases lay outside the gene matches. The CDR3 nucleotides read TGCAGTGCTATGGGATTTGACGGGACTAGCTCACGCGATACGCAGTATTTT. The encoded protein is CSAMGFDGTSSRDTQYF.

This clonotype appeared many times. The chain is built from TRBV5-1 and TRBJ2-3, with D perhaps assigned TRBD1 or TRBD2 (6 bases each). V was cut by 5 bases and J by 4 bases, with 20 bases left in between. In germline, CDR1 is SGHRS, CDR2 YFSETQ. This CDR3 contains 16 residues. The CDR3 DNA reads as TGCGCCAGCAGGGCGGGACACCGCTTCGAGGCAGATACGCAGTATTTT. The encoded protein is CASRAGHRFEADTQYF.

This clonotype was recorded at least ten times. The chain carries TRBV20-1 and TRBJ2-4; D gene ambiguous. V was clipped by 4 bases and J by 3 bases, with 4 bases between them. Per the germline V gene, CDR1 is DFQATT and CDR2 is SNEGSKA (reference sequence). CDR3 length: 11 residues. CDR3 DNA sequence: TGCAGTGCTATTCACAAAAACATTCAGTACTTC. This sequence encodes CSAIHKNIQYF.

Of note for this clonotype: A much larger clone sits a single nucleotide away, making a read error possible. This sequence joins TRBV20-1 and TRBJ1-1; possible D gene TRBD1, 5 bases. Germline CDR1 and CDR2: DFQATT and SNEGSKA (reference sequence). The CDR3 runs 14 residues. Here the CDR3 reads CSDRRPEGDTEAFF. CDR3 nucleotides: TGCAGTGATAGACGTCCAGAAGGGGACACTGAAGCTTTCTTT.

This sequence joins TRBV12-3 or TRBV12-4 and TRBJ2-4, with D maybe TRBD1 (5 bases). The CDR3 covers 17 residues. The V end lost 7 bases, the J end lost 2 bases, and 21 bases lay between the germline ends. The CDR3 is CASTTWGPGRSKNIQYF. In nucleotides, the CDR3 is TGTGCCAGCACCACATGGGGCCCAGGTCGATCCAAAAACATTCAGTACTTC.

The chain couples TRBV9 to TRBJ2-2, with 8 bases matching TRBD2. Trimming removed 0 bases from V and 3 bases from J; junction bases left unmatched: 1. This CDR3 comprises 15 residues. CDR1 and CDR2 from the germline V gene are SGDLS and YYNGEE. The CDR3 loop reads CASSVALADTGELFF. CDR3 nucleotide sequence: TGTGCCAGCAGCGTAGCACTAGCGGACACCGGGGAGCTGTTTTTT.

The chain employs TRBV7-2 and TRBJ1-2; D not certain. V lost 1 base to trimming and J lost 7 bases, with 10 bases between them. The CDR3 extends over 13 amino acids. The germline gives CDR1 SGHTA, CDR2 FQGNSA. The CDR3, as DNA: TGTGCCAGCAGCTTAGACGACCAATCTGGCTACACCTTC. Translation: CASSLDDQSGYTF. The whole variable domain, remainder taken from reference TRBV7-2 and TRBJ1-2, is GAGVSQSPSNKVTEKGKDVELRCDPISGHTALYWYRQSLGQGLEFLIYFQGNSAPDKSGLPSDRFSAERTGGSVSTLTIQRTQQEDSAVYLCASSLDDQSGYTFGSGTRLTVV.

This clonotype was seen a few times. CDR3 protein: CASSFRSSGNQPQHF. CDR3 DNA: TGTGCCAGCTCCTTTCGTAGTTCCGGCAATCAGCCCCAGCATTTT. J is TRBJ1-5 and V is TRBV12-3 or TRBV12-4; D unresolved. The V and J ends lost 8 bases and 2 bases respectively, with 16 bases between them. The CDR3 has 15 amino acids.

This clonotype was observed at least ten times. The rearrangement uses TRBV7-3 and TRBJ2-2; D ambiguous. Trimming removed 0 bases at V and 3 bases at J, with 5 bases between. Germline CDR1 reads SGHTA; CDR2 reads FQGTGA. The CDR3 runs to 14 residues. Here the CDR3 reads CASSLTSHTGELFF. CDR3 bases: TGTGCCAGCAGCTTAACCTCACACACCGGGGAGCTGTTTTTT.

The chain links TRBV11-2 to TRBJ2-2; 10 bases align to TRBD1. Trimming removed 1 base from V and 7 bases from J; junction bases left unmatched: 9. Germline V gene lookup returns CDR1 SGHAT and CDR2 FQNNGV. This CDR3 is 17 amino acids long. DNA of the CDR3: TGTGCCAGCAGCTTAGTCCCGGGACAGGGGAAACTCGGGGAGCTGTTTTTT. Translation: CASSLVPGQGKLGELFF.